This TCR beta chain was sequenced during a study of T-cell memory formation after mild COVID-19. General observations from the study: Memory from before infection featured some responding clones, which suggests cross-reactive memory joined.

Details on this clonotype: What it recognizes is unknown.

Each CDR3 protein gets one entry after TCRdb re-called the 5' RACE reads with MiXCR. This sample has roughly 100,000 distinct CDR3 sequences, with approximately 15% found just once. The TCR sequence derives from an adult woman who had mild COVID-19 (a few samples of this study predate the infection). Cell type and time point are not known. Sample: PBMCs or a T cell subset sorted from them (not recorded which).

The chain's CDR3 is CASSLPDWDLGEQFF. CDR3 nucleotides: TGTGCCAGCAGCTTACCAGACTGGGACCTTGGTGAGCAGTTCTTC. The V call is TRBV11-3, the J call TRBJ2-1; D assignment may be TRBD1 or TRBD2 (5 bases each). The CDR3 spans 15 residues. Trimming cost V 2 bases and J 9 bases, with 17 bases left between them. From germline, CDR1 is SGHNT and CDR2 YENEEA. Full variable domain (rest looked up from reference TRBV11-3 and TRBJ2-1): EAGVVQSPRYKIIEKKQPVAFWCNPISGHNTLYWYLQNLGQGPELLIRYENEEAVDDSQLPKDRFSAERLKGVDSTLKIQPAELGDSAVYLCASSLPDWDLGEQFFGPGTRLTVL.